The rows below give T cell receptor beta chains drawn from one sample of a study of neurological immune-mediated disorders. TCRdb reprocessed the 5' RACE reads with MiXCR, giving one entry per CDR3 protein. This table holds roughly 60,000 distinct CDR3 sequences, more than 7.5% found once. The sequenced sample consisted of PBMCs. The receptor set was obtained from a man aged 25 to 45 in good health. CDR3s include the opening cysteine and the closing phenylalanine or tryptophan. A D gene is named only where the DNA matches it firmly. The size field is filled for only some rows; it gives once, few, many or a size class.

v_call	d_call	clone_size	j_call	cdr3_nt	cdr3_aa
TRBV5-1	-	-	TRBJ2-7	TGCGCCAGCAGCCTATACGGGACCTCGGCGGAGCAGTACTTC	CASSLYGTSAEQYF
TRBV27	-	many	TRBJ2-5	TGTGCCAGCAGCCATCGGGTTGGCGAAGAGACCCAGTACTTC	CASSHRVGEETQYF
TRBV29-1	-	many	TRBJ1-2	TGCAGCGTTGTTGGGGGCGCAAATCGCCACTATGGCTACACCTTC	CSVVGGANRHYGYTF
TRBV7-2	TRBD2	many	TRBJ2-7	TGTGCCAGCAGTCGGGGGGGGCGTGCAGAAGAGCAGTACTTC	CASSRGGRAEEQYF
TRBV30	TRBD1	few	TRBJ1-1	TGTGCCTGGAGGGACAGGGGAAGGGAGGGGACTGAAGCTTTCTTT	CAWRDRGREGTEAFF
TRBV15	TRBD1	many	TRBJ1-4	TGTGCCACCAGCAGAGGTGACAGGGTGAGGACTAATGAAAAACTGTTTTTT	CATSRGDRVRTNEKLFF
TRBV28	-	many	TRBJ2-7	TGTGCCAGCAGTTTCTCGAGGGACGAGCAGTACTTC	CASSFSRDEQYF
TRBV28	TRBD2	many	TRBJ2-3	TGTGCCAGCGGGGGGAGGGACCTAGCGAATTTCACAGATACGCAGTATTTT	CASGGRDLANFTDTQYF
TRBV11-2	-	few	TRBJ1-1	TGTGCCAGCAGCTTAGGGGATATAGGCACTGAAGCTTTCTTT	CASSLGDIGTEAFF
TRBV7-2	TRBD1	many	TRBJ1-2	TGTGCCAGCAGCTTATCAGGACAGGGAGCCTCTGGCTACACCTTC	CASSLSGQGASGYTF
TRBV12-3/TRBV12-4	TRBD1	many	TRBJ2-2	TGTGCCAGCAGTCCCCTCGGGGACAGGGGCACCGGGGAGCTGTTTTTT	CASSPLGDRGTGELFF
TRBV29-1	TRBD2	many	TRBJ2-5	TGCAGCGTTGTAGCGGGAGTAGGGGAGACCCAGTACTTC	CSVVAGVGETQYF
TRBV20-1	TRBD2	many	TRBJ2-5	TGCAGTGCTACCAAACCGGCGGGAGAACAAGAGACCCAGTACTTC	CSATKPAGEQETQYF
TRBV7-8	TRBD1	many	TRBJ1-5	TGTGCCAGCAGCTTTGAGGGACAGGGAAATCAGCCCCAGCATTTT	CASSFEGQGNQPQHF
TRBV18	-	many	TRBJ1-1	TGTGCCAGCTCACCACCGGGACTGGGGACTGAAGCTTTCTTT	CASSPPGLGTEAFF
TRBV27	-	many	TRBJ2-2	TGTGCCAGCAGGGAGGCAGGGAATTTGGACACCGGGGAGCTGTTTTTT	CASREAGNLDTGELFF
TRBV7-9	-	many	TRBJ2-7	TGTGCCAGCGGGCCCCCCTACGAGCAGTACTTC	CASGPPYEQYF
TRBV10-3	-	many	TRBJ2-7	TGTGCCATCAGTGATAGCAGGGGCTACGAGCAGTACTTC	CAISDSRGYEQYF
TRBV7-2	-	few	TRBJ1-2	TGTGCCAGCAGCTTAGTGGGGGGCCTGACTAACTATGGCTACACCTTC	CASSLVGGLTNYGYTF
TRBV12-3/TRBV12-4	-	many	TRBJ2-3	TGTGCCAGCAGTTTAGGGGGGCGAGATACGCAGTATTTT	CASSLGGRDTQYF
TRBV20-1	-	many	TRBJ2-1	TGCAGTGCTAGTTACGACAGGAGCTCCTACAATGAGCAGTTCTTC	CSASYDRSSYNEQFF
TRBV20-1	-	many	TRBJ1-5	TGCAGTGCTAGAGATTCTGGGGCGGCTTTCCAGCCCCAGCATTTT	CSARDSGAAFQPQHF
TRBV12-3/TRBV12-4	-	many	TRBJ1-5	TGTGCCAGCAGTTGGAGGCGGGAGCAGCCCCAGCATTTT	CASSWRREQPQHF
TRBV20-1	-	many	TRBJ1-5	TGCAGTGCTAGAGTGCCAGGGGGCAATCAGCCCCAGCATTTT	CSARVPGGNQPQHF
TRBV13	-	many	TRBJ1-6	TGTGCCAGCAAGCTTCTGAATTCACCCCTCCACTTT	CASKLLNSPLHF
TRBV5-6	TRBD2	many	TRBJ2-5	TGTGCCAGCAGCTGGGTTAGCGGGAGGGCCGGTGGAGAGACCCAGTACTTC	CASSWVSGRAGGETQYF
TRBV25-1	-	-	TRBJ2-6	TGTGCCAGCACCCCAAATTCTCAGGTCTCTGGGGCCAACTTCCTGACTTTT	CASTPNSQVSGANFLTF
TRBV20-1	TRBD2	many	TRBJ2-2	TGCAGTGCTAGTTGGGGACTAGCGGGAGGGGCCGGGGAGCTGTTTTTT	CSASWGLAGGAGELFF
TRBV7-9	-	many	TRBJ2-1	TGTGCCAGCAGCTTTGGCGGCAGCTCCTACAATGAGCAGTTCTTC	CASSFGGSSYNEQFF
TRBV5-1	TRBD1	many	TRBJ1-4	TGCGCCAGCAACCCACAGGGGGGTAGAGGTGAAAAACTGTTTTTT	CASNPQGGRGEKLFF
TRBV20-1	TRBD2	many	TRBJ2-7	TGCAGTGCTAGAGATTGGGGGACTAGCGGGATCGACGAGCAGTACTTC	CSARDWGTSGIDEQYF
TRBV20-1	-	many	TRBJ2-1	TGCAGTGCTAGAACAGGGTCCGCCGGCAATGAGCAGTTCTTC	CSARTGSAGNEQFF
TRBV20-1	TRBD1	-	TRBJ2-7	TGCAGTGCGATGGACAGGGGGGACTCCTACGAGCAGTACTTC	CSAMDRGDSYEQYF
TRBV2	TRBD2	few	TRBJ2-7	TGTGCCAGCACGGCGGGGGGAGGTCACGAGCAGTACTTC	CASTAGGGHEQYF
TRBV28	-	many	TRBJ2-2	TGTGCCAGCAGTTTATGGAGAGGGACCGGGGAGCTGTTTTTT	CASSLWRGTGELFF
TRBV5-1	-	medium-sized	TRBJ1-6	TGCGCCAGCAGCTTGGTTGTAGGATCCAATTCACCCCTCCACTTT	CASSLVVGSNSPLHF
TRBV7-2	TRBD1	many	TRBJ2-7	TGTGCCAGCAGCTTACAGTCCCAGGGGGCCGGGCCTGTGTACTTC	CASSLQSQGAGPVYF
TRBV27	-	many	TRBJ1-6	TGTGCCAGCAGGTCGGGACCCTATAATTCACCCCTCCACTTT	CASRSGPYNSPLHF
TRBV6-5	TRBD2	-	TRBJ2-1	TGTGCCAGCAGGAGGGGGGGACTAGCGAGTCTCAATGAGTATTTCTTC	CASRRGGLASLNEYFF
TRBV5-6	-	-	TRBJ2-5	TGTGCCAGCAGCTTGGAGGCCGCCGGGCTACAAGAGACCCAGTACTTC	CASSLEAAGLQETQYF
TRBV30	-	few	TRBJ1-2	TGTGCCTCGACGGGGCAGGGAGGCTATGGCTACACCTTC	CASTGQGGYGYTF
TRBV11-3	TRBD2	many	TRBJ2-5	TGTGCCAGCAGCTTAAAGCGGGAGGTGACCCAGTACTTC	CASSLKREVTQYF
TRBV7-2	-	many	TRBJ1-5	TGTGCCAGCAGCTTGGCCGCTCTTAGCAATCAGCCCCAGCATTTT	CASSLAALSNQPQHF
TRBV28	-	many	TRBJ2-1	TGTGCCAGCACCCACGGGGGGCCCAGCGGAGCCTACAATGAGCAGTTCTTC	CASTHGGPSGAYNEQFF
TRBV14	-	many	TRBJ2-7	TGTGCCAGCGGAGACTACGAGCAGTACTTC	CASGDYEQYF
TRBV2	TRBD1	many	TRBJ2-5	TGTGCCAGCAGTGAAGGGGGGACGGACAGGGTCAGAGAGACCCAGTACTTC	CASSEGGTDRVRETQYF
TRBV7-2	-	many	TRBJ2-5	TGTGCCAGCAGCTTAAGTCCCCAAGAGACCCAGTACTTC	CASSLSPQETQYF
TRBV24-1	-	many	TRBJ2-1	TGTGCCACCAGTGAATTCCTTAATGAGCAGTTCTTC	CATSEFLNEQFF
TRBV7-6	TRBD1	many	TRBJ1-2	TGTGCCAGCAGCGATAGAACAGGGGGCAGATACACCTTC	CASSDRTGGRYTF
TRBV9	-	many	TRBJ1-4	TGTGCCAGCAGCGTACAGGTCGAGGATGAAAAACTGTTTTTT	CASSVQVEDEKLFF
TRBV7-9	-	many	TRBJ2-2	TGTGCCAGCAGCTTGAGGGGCGCGGACACCGGGGAGCTGTTTTTT	CASSLRGADTGELFF
TRBV5-1	-	-	TRBJ2-1	TGCGCCAGCAGCTTACTTCGCTTATACAATGAGCAGTTCTTC	CASSLLRLYNEQFF
TRBV3-1	-	many	TRBJ1-5	TGTGCCAGCAGCCAAAACGGGTGGGGTCAGCCCCAGCATTTT	CASSQNGWGQPQHF
TRBV2	-	many	TRBJ2-3	TGTGCCAGCGGCCGGGCAGGGAACACAGATACGCAGTATTTT	CASGRAGNTDTQYF
TRBV6-6	-	many	TRBJ2-3	TGTGCCAGCAGTAAATCGACATGGGAGAATACGCAGTATTTT	CASSKSTWENTQYF
TRBV5-1	-	many	TRBJ2-7	TGCGCCAGCAGCTTCGGGTTCCTAAACTCCTACGAGCAGTACTTC	CASSFGFLNSYEQYF
TRBV12-3/TRBV12-4	TRBD1	many	TRBJ2-3	TGTGCCAGCAGTCCAGGGACAGGGCCAGATACGCAGTATTTT	CASSPGTGPDTQYF
TRBV12-3/TRBV12-4	-	many	TRBJ2-1	TGTGCCAGCATCCTCCGCCGGGCTAGCTGGGATGAGCAGTTCTTC	CASILRRASWDEQFF
TRBV5-1	TRBD2	many	TRBJ2-1	TGCGCCAGCAGCTTGATCCGACTAGCGGGATTACCCTACAATGAGCAGTTCTTC	CASSLIRLAGLPYNEQFF
TRBV28	-	many	TRBJ2-2	TGTGCCAGCAGTGAGACGGAAACATTCACCGGGGAGCTGTTTTTT	CASSETETFTGELFF